This T cell receptor beta chain is from a study of circulating CD8 cells and anti-PD-1 response in melanoma. Study summary: Patients received intravenous nivolumab, 3 mg/kg, every 2 weeks. Findings and caveats of the study: Replicates were generally not done for experiments. Tumor reactivity was tested by peptide assays on expanded sorted subsets.

Using approximately 16 ng of total RNA, TCR libraries were made with the QIAseq Immune Repertoire TCR panel. TCRdb reprocessed the reads via MiXCR and lists one record per CDR3 protein. The sample shows 450 to 650 distinct CDR3 sequences, about 5.9% of them seen only once. With respect to this clonotype: As yet, its antigen is unknown.

Four subsets defined by PD-1 and/or TIGIT were sorted from live CD3+CD8+TCRalphabeta+ cells. The ends lost 4 bases at V and 8 bases at J; junction bases unmatched: 11. This CDR3 is 16 amino acids long. Looked up from germline, CDR1 is KGHDR and CDR2 is SFDVKD. The chain links TRBV24-1 to TRBJ2-4, with 9 nucleotides matching TRBD2. The material was CD8+ T cells from PBMCs, obtained at baseline or after one month of anti-PD-1 therapy (not recorded which). The origin of this receptor is a human donor with melanoma. Written as DNA, the CDR3 is TGTGCCACCAGTGACGGGACTAGCATTAAGCGGGACATTCAGTACTTC. It is translated as CATSDGTSIKRDIQYF.